These T cell receptor beta chains were read from a single sample in a study of blood T cell repertoires in COVID-19. This table comes from immunoSEQ multiplex PCR, and its TCRdb copy is limited to in-frame clones, with some not included. The sample contains some 250,000 clones, 75% to 90% of which appear only once. Sequenced sample: peripheral blood. Every receptor here comes from a woman aged 55-75 years with active or convalescent COVID-19. Both conserved end residues are part of each CDR3. D genes are given only for firm matches. Part of the rows lack a size; the others show once, few, many or a class for expanded clones.

V: TRBV7-6; D: TRBD2; size: few; J: TRBJ2-3; CDR3: CASSLTSSGGAIGTDTQYF; DNA: TGTGCCAGCAGCTTAACTTCTAGCGGGGGGGCCATAGGGACAGATACGCAGTATTTT
V: TRBV12-5; D: TRBD1; size: NA; J: TRBJ1-5; CDR3: CASGLVQQGLQPQHF; DNA: TGTGCTAGTGGTTTGGTACAACAGGGGCTTCAGCCCCAGCATTTT
V: TRBV30; D: TRBD1; size: NA; J: TRBJ1-5; CDR3: CAWSPGTGSQPQHF; DNA: TGTGCCTGGAGTCCCGGGACAGGGAGTCAGCCCCAGCATTTT
V: TRBV7-8; D: NA; size: NA; J: TRBJ1-1; CDR3: CASSPKGQRLNTEAFF; DNA: TGTGCCAGCAGCCCTAAAGGCCAGAGGTTGAACACTGAAGCTTTCTTT
V: TRBV5-1; D: NA; size: NA; J: TRBJ2-1; CDR3: CASSIDSGKYNEQFF; DNA: TGCGCCAGCAGCATTGACAGTGGGAAATACAATGAGCAGTTCTTC
V: TRBV9; D: NA; size: NA; J: TRBJ2-7; CDR3: CASSVGGAGPYEQYF; DNA: TGTGCCAGCAGCGTAGGTGGCGCGGGCCCCTACGAGCAGTACTTC
V: TRBV9; D: NA; size: NA; J: TRBJ1-6; CDR3: CASTRTAQVLNSPLHF; DNA: TGTGCCAGCACCCGAACAGCCCAGGTGCTCAATTCACCCCTCCACTTT
V: TRBV7-9; D: TRBD2; size: NA; J: TRBJ2-5; CDR3: CASSLGLPTSRETQYF; DNA: TGTGCCAGCAGCTTAGGCCTGCCGACTAGCAGAGAGACCCAGTACTTC
V: TRBV25-1; D: NA; size: NA; J: TRBJ1-2; CDR3: CASSWEQYGYTF; DNA: TGTGCCAGCAGTTGGGAGCAATATGGCTACACCTTC
V: TRBV4-1; D: NA; size: once; J: TRBJ2-6; CDR3: CASSPQGPRLSGANVLTF; DNA: TGCGCCAGCAGCCCTCAGGGTCCGCGGTTATCTGGGGCCAACGTCCTGACTTTC
V: TRBV5-1; D: NA; size: NA; J: TRBJ2-6; CDR3: CASSSWGQGANVLTF; DNA: TGCGCCAGCAGCTCCTGGGGGCAAGGGGCCAACGTCCTGACTTTC
V: TRBV13; D: TRBD2; size: NA; J: TRBJ2-3; CDR3: CASSLPRLAGGLDTQYF; DNA: TGTGCCAGCAGCCTCCCACGACTAGCGGGGGGGCTAGATACGCAGTATTTT
V: TRBV7-8; D: NA; size: NA; J: TRBJ1-5; CDR3: CASAGGPNQGQHF; DNA: TGTGCCAGCGCGGGGGGCCCGAATCAGGGCCAGCATTTT